These T cell receptor beta chains were read from a single sample in a study of cytomegalovirus exposure and HLA in healthy donors. Clones were sequenced by immunoSEQ multiplex PCR, and TCRdb holds only the in-frame ones, with some missing. This repertoire shows 35,000 to 45,000 clones, around half found once; its top ten account for about 12%. Input material: PBMCs. The origin of the receptors is a human donor in good health. The CDR3 runs from the conserved cysteine through the conserved F or W. D genes are given only for firm matches. Size is omitted from some rows. Given values are once, few, many or a class for expanded clones.

v_gene,j_gene,d_gene,abundance,CDR3aa,CDR3nt
TRBV10-1,TRBJ1-3,TRBD1,-,CASIPGLGQGRWDSGNTIYF,TGCGCCAGCATTCCCGGTCTGGGACAGGGTAGATGGGACTCTGGAAACACCATATATTTT
TRBV11-2,TRBJ1-5,-,-,CASSLQGSRPQHF,TGTGCCAGCAGCTTACAGGGGTCACGACCCCAGCATTTT
TRBV5-4,TRBJ1-4,TRBD1,-,CASSPGGPNEKLFF,TGTGCCAGCAGCCCAGGGGGCCCTAATGAAAAACTGTTTTTT
TRBV29-1,TRBJ1-1,TRBD1,once,CSVWGQDRRAFF,TGCAGCGTTTGGGGACAGGACAGGAGGGCTTTCTTT
TRBV7-2,TRBJ2-7,TRBD2,few,CASHSGASGFYSYEQYF,TGTGCCAGTCATAGCGGGGCTAGCGGATTTTACTCCTACGAGCAGTACTTC
TRBV11-2,TRBJ2-1,TRBD2,few,CASSKGLADYNEQFF,TGTGCCAGCAGCAAGGGACTAGCGGATTACAATGAGCAGTTCTTC
TRBV5-1,TRBJ1-1,-,-,CASSQGSDGTEAFF,TGCGCCAGCAGCCAGGGTTCGGACGGTACTGAAGCTTTCTTT
TRBV23-1,TRBJ1-5,-,-,CASSQSPGDSNQPQHF,TGCGCCAGCAGTCAATCCCCAGGGGATAGCAATCAGCCCCAGCATTTT
TRBV27,TRBJ2-5,TRBD1,-,CASRKQGAWRETQYF,TGTGCCAGCAGGAAACAGGGGGCGTGGCGGGAGACCCAGTACTTC
TRBV20-1,TRBJ1-5,-,-,CSASPLQPQHF,TGCAGTGCTAGCCCCCTCCAGCCCCAGCATTTT
TRBV7-9,TRBJ1-1,TRBD1,once,CASSARQGASTEAFF,TGTGCCAGCAGCGCCAGACAGGGGGCGAGCACTGAAGCTTTCTTT
TRBV10-3,TRBJ2-7,-,few,CAISEGGVVGSSYEQYF,TGTGCCATCAGTGAAGGAGGGGTCGTGGGGAGCTCCTACGAGCAGTACTTC
TRBV5-1,TRBJ2-7,TRBD1,-,CASSFGTGGYEQYF,TGCGCCAGCAGCTTTGGGACAGGGGGATACGAGCAGTACTTC
TRBV6-5,TRBJ1-1,TRBD1,-,CASSYRVGQAHTEAFF,TGTGCCAGCAGTTACCGTGTCGGACAGGCCCACACTGAAGCTTTCTTT
TRBV4-3,TRBJ1-2,TRBD1,few,CASSLSITGGAYGYTF,TGCGCCAGCAGCCTATCAATCACAGGGGGCGCCTATGGCTACACCTTC
TRBV10-1,TRBJ1-6,-,-,CASRPLSAGLVVYNSPLHF,TGCGCCAGCAGACCCCTAAGCGCAGGGCTTGTGGTTTATAATTCACCCCTCCACTTT
TRBV27,TRBJ2-1,TRBD2,-,CASSLSASGGSTYNEQFF,TGTGCCAGCAGTTTAAGTGCTAGCGGGGGGTCCACCTACAATGAGCAGTTCTTC
TRBV27,TRBJ2-2,TRBD2,few,CASSFGGIWAGELFF,TGTGCCAGCAGTTTCGGGGGGATATGGGCCGGGGAGCTGTTTTTT
TRBV7-2,TRBJ1-3,TRBD1,-,CASSRTGTGNTIYF,TGTGCCAGCAGCCGGACAGGGACTGGAAACACCATATATTTT
TRBV9,TRBJ2-1,TRBD2,-,CASSVEYRTSGGKPYNEQFF,TGTGCCAGCAGCGTAGAGTATAGGACTAGCGGGGGGAAACCTTACAATGAGCAGTTCTTC
TRBV7-7,TRBJ2-2,TRBD2,-,CASSLAGGASGNTGELFF,TGTGCCAGCAGCTTGGCCGGGGGGGCAAGCGGGAACACCGGGGAGCTGTTTTTT
TRBV6-5,TRBJ2-7,-,few,CASSSAREQYF,TGTGCCAGCAGTTCCGCTCGGGAGCAGTACTTC
TRBV2,TRBJ2-1,TRBD2,-,CASRRGTSGPYNEQFF,TGTGCCAGCAGACGAGGGACTAGCGGGCCATACAATGAGCAGTTCTTC
TRBV7-2,TRBJ2-7,-,few,CASSGNTVAYEQYF,TGTGCCAGCAGCGGAAACACAGTAGCCTACGAGCAGTACTTC
TRBV18,TRBJ1-2,-,-,CASSTGQLVNYGYTF,TGTGCCAGCTCAACCGGACAGCTGGTAAACTATGGCTACACCTTC
TRBV6-1,TRBJ2-7,-,-,CASSFYYEQYF,TGTGCCAGCAGTTTTTACTACGAGCAGTACTTC
TRBV4-3,TRBJ2-1,-,once,CASSPPFSDEQFF,TGCGCCAGCAGCCCCCCTTTTAGCGATGAGCAGTTCTTC
TRBV7-8,TRBJ2-7,TRBD2,-,CASIPVGYSGRGEQYF,TGTGCCAGCATCCCGGTCGGGTATAGCGGGAGAGGTGAGCAGTACTTC
TRBV2,TRBJ1-2,-,few,CASIESQGSYTF,TGTGCCAGCATCGAATCGCAGGGATCCTACACCTTC
TRBV10-3,TRBJ2-1,TRBD1,-,CATMRTGGPDEQFF,TGTGCCACCATGAGGACAGGGGGTCCCGATGAGCAGTTCTTC
TRBV25-1,TRBJ1-1,-,once,CASSEQGKKNTEAFF,TGTGCCAGCAGTGAACAGGGAAAGAAGAACACTGAAGCTTTCTTT
TRBV5-6,TRBJ2-3,TRBD2,few,CASSLLGEQGGADTQYF,TGTGCCAGCAGCTTATTAGGGGAGCAGGGAGGGGCAGATACGCAGTATTTT
TRBV28,TRBJ2-7,TRBD2,few,CASSSHSGRSGGEQYF,TGTGCCAGCAGTTCTCATAGCGGGAGATCAGGGGGCGAGCAGTACTTC
TRBV6-1,TRBJ1-2,TRBD1,-,CASSLRTGIDGYTF,TGTGCCAGCAGTCTCAGGACAGGGATTGATGGCTACACCTTC
TRBV27,TRBJ2-7,-,once,CASSRLGAYEQYF,TGTGCCAGCAGTAGGTTAGGGGCCTACGAGCAGTACTTC
TRBV6-1,TRBJ2-6,TRBD1,-,CASSEAGGFGANVLTF,TGTGCCAGCAGTGAGGCAGGGGGCTTTGGGGCCAACGTCCTGACTTTC
TRBV5-1,TRBJ2-7,TRBD1,-,CASSSQTQGLGPYEQYF,TGCGCCAGCAGCTCCCAGACACAGGGGTTGGGACCCTACGAGCAGTACTTC
TRBV4-2,TRBJ1-2,TRBD1,-,CASSRSSDRPLSYGYTF,TGTGCCAGCAGCCGATCCTCGGACAGGCCCCTTAGCTATGGCTACACCTTC
TRBV9,TRBJ1-5,TRBD1,-,CASSQGQGFQPQHF,TGTGCCAGCAGCCAGGGACAGGGCTTTCAGCCCCAGCATTTT
TRBV20-1,TRBJ1-1,-,-,CNGRGGTEAFF,TGCAACGGGAGGGGGGGCACTGAAGCTTTCTTT
TRBV7-3,TRBJ2-3,TRBD2,-,CASSISGGASDTQYF,TGTGCCAGCAGCATTAGCGGGGGGGCATCAGATACGCAGTATTTT
TRBV7-3,TRBJ2-2,TRBD2,-,CASRFTSGGAGELFF,TGTGCCAGCAGATTCACTAGCGGGGGGGCCGGGGAGCTGTTTTTT
TRBV4-3,TRBJ1-3,TRBD1,-,CASSPEGQGRDTIYF,TGCGCCAGCAGCCCTGAGGGACAGGGACGAGACACCATATATTTT
TRBV25-1,TRBJ2-1,TRBD2,few,CASSKSGSGGNEQFF,TGTGCCAGCAGTAAAAGCGGGAGTGGGGGCAATGAGCAGTTCTTC
TRBV6-1,TRBJ1-4,-,-,CASSPRGGLNEKLFF,TGTGCCAGCAGTCCCCGGGGGGGCCTGAATGAAAAACTGTTTTTT
TRBV7-2,TRBJ1-1,-,-,CASSSFGRGTEAFF,TGTGCCAGCAGCTCCTTTGGGCGTGGGACTGAAGCTTTCTTT
TRBV7-2,TRBJ2-2,-,-,CASSLYNGAGELFF,TGTGCCAGCAGCTTATACAACGGGGCCGGGGAGCTGTTTTTT
TRBV18,TRBJ2-7,TRBD2,few,CASSSSGTAAMEQYF,TGTGCCAGCTCCTCTAGCGGGACCGCCGCCATGGAGCAGTACTTC
TRBV5-4,TRBJ1-2,TRBD1,-,CASSTGQGARGYTF,TGTGCCAGCAGCACGGGACAGGGGGCGCGTGGCTACACCTTC
TRBV6-1,TRBJ2-2,-,-,CAISGPLGGPSTGELFF,TGTGCCATCAGTGGCCCCCTGGGAGGCCCTTCAACCGGGGAGCTGTTTTTT
TRBV4-3,TRBJ1-1,-,few,CASSQDHGGTEAFF,TGCGCCAGCAGCCAAGATCACGGGGGCACTGAAGCTTTCTTT
TRBV7-9,TRBJ2-3,TRBD2,-,CASSLALAGGNTQYF,TGTGCCAGCAGCTTAGCACTAGCGGGGGGTAATACGCAGTATTTT
TRBV20-1,TRBJ1-2,-,-,CSGKWTSGYTF,TGCAGTGGAAAATGGACAAGTGGCTACACCTTC